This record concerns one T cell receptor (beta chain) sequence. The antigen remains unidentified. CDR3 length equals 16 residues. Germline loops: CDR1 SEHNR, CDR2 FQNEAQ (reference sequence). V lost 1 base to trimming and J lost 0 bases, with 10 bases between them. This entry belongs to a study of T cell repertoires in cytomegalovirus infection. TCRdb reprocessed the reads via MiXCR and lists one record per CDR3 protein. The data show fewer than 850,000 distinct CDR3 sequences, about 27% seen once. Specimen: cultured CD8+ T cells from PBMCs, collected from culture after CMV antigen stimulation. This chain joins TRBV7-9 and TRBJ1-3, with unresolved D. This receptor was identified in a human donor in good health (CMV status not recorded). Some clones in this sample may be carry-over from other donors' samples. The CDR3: CASSLGGMDSGNTIYF. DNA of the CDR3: TGTGCCAGCAGCTTAGGTGGAATGGACTCTGGAAACACCATATATTTT.